These 8 T cell receptor beta chains came from one sample sequenced in a study of PD-L1 blockade in urothelial cancer. The repertoire was sequenced with immunoSEQ multiplex PCR; TCRdb's copy has only in-frame clones and lacks some. This table has over 65,000 clones, 85% to 90% appearing once. This sample's time point: pretreatment peripheral blood. Sample: PBMCs, taken around atezolizumab (anti-PD-L1) treatment. The receptors stem from a man aged 65 to 79 with urothelial cancer.

The CDR3 is CASSPQVENTEAFF. The CDR3 nucleotides read TGCGCCAGCAGCCCACAGGTTGAGAACACTGAAGCTTTCTTT. V is TRBV5-1 and J is TRBJ1-1; TRBD1 is a possible D gene (5 bases). This CDR3 region has 14 residues. V lost 4 bases and J 1 base, leaving 11 bases between the germline ends. Germline values: CDR1 SGHRS, CDR2 YFSETQ.

The genes are TRBV5-1 and TRBJ2-1; 9 nucleotides line up with TRBD2. The CDR3 length is 15 residues. V was clipped by 4 bases and J by 10 bases; unmatched bases: 12. In germline, CDR1 is SGHRS, CDR2 YFSETQ. The CDR3 protein is CASSAGAGGPGEQFF. The CDR3 nucleotides are TGCGCCAGCAGCGCTGGGGCGGGAGGGCCCGGAGAGCAGTTCTTC.

The chain is built from TRBV6-5 and TRBJ1-1; D ambiguous. The V and J ends lost 6 bases and 1 base respectively, with 9 bases between them. Germline V CDR1 and CDR2: MNHEY, SVGAGI. The CDR3 is 13 residues long. CDR3 bases: TGTGCCAGCAGCCTGCCCGGGAACACTGAAGCTTTCTTT. This translates into CASSLPGNTEAFF.

The chain uses TRBV10-3 and TRBJ2-7, with 7 bases that match TRBD1. V lost 6 bases and J lost 7; bases outside the gene matches: 9. The CDR3 runs to 13 residues. Germline CDR1 is ENHRY and CDR2 is SYGVKD. The CDR3: CAISVTGSGEQYF. CDR3 DNA sequence: TGTGCCATCAGCGTGACAGGGTCGGGGGAGCAGTACTTC.

The chain carries TRBV15 and TRBJ1-4; 9 positions match TRBD1. V was pared by 1 base and J by 7 bases, with 16 bases of the junction left unmatched. The CDR3 is 19 amino acids. The germline V gene encodes CDR1 LNHNV and CDR2 YYDKDF (reference sequence). The CDR3 DNA sequence: TGTGCCACCAGCAGAGGAGGACAGGGGATGTCGTTTTTCAGTGAAAAACTGTTTTTT. Its protein product is CATSRGGQGMSFFSEKLFF.

The chain has TRBV28 and TRBJ1-2; 7 bases align to TRBD1. Trimming at V came to 8 bases and at J to 0 bases, leaving 18 bases not matched to a gene. CDR1 is MDHEN and CDR2 is SYDVKM in the germline V gene. The CDR3 is made up of 18 amino acids. CDR3 loop: CASLTGAGGFHPNYGYTF. CDR3 coding DNA: TGTGCCAGCCTCACCGGGGCAGGGGGTTTTCATCCTAACTATGGCTACACCTTC.

The genes are TRBV5-1 and TRBJ2-6; possibly TRBD2 for D (6 bases). V lost 1 base, J lost 3 bases, and 11 bases lay in between. Germline CDR1 is SGHRS and CDR2 is YFSETQ. This CDR3 is 16 amino acids long. The CDR3 spells CASSLWAGSGANVLTF. The CDR3, as DNA: TGCGCCAGCAGCTTGTGGGCGGGGAGTGGGGCCAACGTCCTGACTTTC.

This rearrangement joins TRBV28 to TRBJ2-7; D is unresolved. This CDR3 is 11 amino acids long. Germline CDR1 MDHEN, CDR2 SYDVKM. Trimming removed 7 bases at V and 4 bases at J, with 8 bases between. This CDR3 is CASTSGYEQYF. The CDR3 bases are TGTGCCAGCACCTCAGGATACGAGCAGTACTTC.